The TCR beta chain described here comes from a study of cytomegalovirus exposure and HLA in healthy donors. Notes on the study in general: Analysis performed later showed TCR beta chains linked to HLA being more clonally expanded than equally common others. In a later analysis, CMV-associated beta chains were mostly HLA-associated, it appeared. V segments that were indistinguishable, TRBV6-2 and TRBV6-3 among them, were omitted from analysis.

Germline lookup yields CDR1 ENHRY and CDR2 SYGVKD. V was pared by 2 bases and J by 5 bases, with 9 bases between. The CDR3 runs to 13 residues. This clone was seen only a few times. Its antigen is not known. The study ran its PCR with 60 Vbeta and 13 Jbeta primers. Repertoires were generated with immunoSEQ multiplex PCR, while TCRdb's copy carries only in-frame clones and drops some. The table has 150,000 to 200,000 clones, about three quarters seen once. The sequencing input was PBMCs. The chain links TRBV10-3 to TRBJ1-1; maybe TRBD1 (5 bases). The clonotype was recovered from a female donor in good health and CMV-seronegative. This chain's CDR3 is CAISERGRTEAFF. The DNA of the CDR3 is TGTGCCATCAGTGAGAGGGGTCGGACTGAAGCTTTCTTT.